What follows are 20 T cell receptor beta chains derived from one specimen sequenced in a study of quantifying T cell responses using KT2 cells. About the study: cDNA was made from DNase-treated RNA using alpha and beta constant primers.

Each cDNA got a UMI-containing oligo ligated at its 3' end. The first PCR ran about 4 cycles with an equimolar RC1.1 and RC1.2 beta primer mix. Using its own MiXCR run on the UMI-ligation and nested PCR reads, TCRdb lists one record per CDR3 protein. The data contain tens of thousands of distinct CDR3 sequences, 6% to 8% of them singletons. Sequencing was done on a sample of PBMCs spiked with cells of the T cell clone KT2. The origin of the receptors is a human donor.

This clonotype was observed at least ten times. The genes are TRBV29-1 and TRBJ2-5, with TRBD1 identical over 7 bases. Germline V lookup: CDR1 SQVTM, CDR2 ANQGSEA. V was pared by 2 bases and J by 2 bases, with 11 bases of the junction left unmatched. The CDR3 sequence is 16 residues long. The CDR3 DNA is TGCAGCGTTGAACCGCAGGACAGGCCGGAACAAGAGACCCAGTACTTC. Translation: CSVEPQDRPEQETQYF.

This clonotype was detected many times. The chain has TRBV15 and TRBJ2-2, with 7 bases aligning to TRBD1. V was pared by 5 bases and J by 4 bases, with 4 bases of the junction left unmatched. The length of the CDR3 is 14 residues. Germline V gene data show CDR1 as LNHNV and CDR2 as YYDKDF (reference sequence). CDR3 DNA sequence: TGTGCCACCAGCGTCGACAGGGTCACCGGGGAGCTGTTTTTT. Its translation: CATSVDRVTGELFF.

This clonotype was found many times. The CDR3 spells CSVRLWGRDSSNQPQHF. In nucleotides, the CDR3 is TGCAGTGTGCGCCTATGGGGAAGGGACAGTAGCAATCAGCCCCAGCATTTT. The V gene is TRBV20-1, the J gene TRBJ1-5, with 7 bases identical to TRBD1. Per germline, CDR1 DFQATT and CDR2 SNEGSKA (reference sequence). The CDR3 has 17 amino acids. The V segment lost 7 bases and the J segment 0 bases; nucleotides outside the gene matches: 15.

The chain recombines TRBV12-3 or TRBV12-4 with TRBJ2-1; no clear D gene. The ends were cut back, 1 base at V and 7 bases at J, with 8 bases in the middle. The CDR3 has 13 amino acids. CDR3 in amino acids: CASSLVLVNEQFF. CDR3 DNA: TGTGCCAGCAGTTTAGTCCTAGTGAATGAGCAGTTCTTC.

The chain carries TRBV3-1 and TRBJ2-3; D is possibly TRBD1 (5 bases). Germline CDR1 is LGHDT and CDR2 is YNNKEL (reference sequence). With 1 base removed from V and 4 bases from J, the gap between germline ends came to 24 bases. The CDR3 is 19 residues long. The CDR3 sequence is CASSQGGVSLVGRSDTQYF. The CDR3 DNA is TGTGCCAGCAGCCAAGGCGGAGTCTCTCTAGTGGGGCGATCAGATACGCAGTATTTT.

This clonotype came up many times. CDR3 in DNA: TGCAGTGCTAGAGATCAGGGCGGAAGCACAGATACGCAGTATTTT. This gives the protein CSARDQGGSTDTQYF. V gene TRBV20-1 combines with J gene TRBJ2-3; maybe TRBD1 (5 bases). The germline CDR1 and CDR2 sequences are DFQATT and SNEGSKA (reference sequence). V gave up 0 bases and J gave up 0 bases, with 10 bases separating them. The CDR3 is 15 residues long.

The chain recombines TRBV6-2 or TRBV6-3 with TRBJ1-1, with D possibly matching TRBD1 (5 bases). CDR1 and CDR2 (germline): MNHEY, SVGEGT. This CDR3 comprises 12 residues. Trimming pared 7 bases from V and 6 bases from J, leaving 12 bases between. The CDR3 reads CASKGDRAEAFF. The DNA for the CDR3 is TGTGCCAGCAAGGGCGACAGAGCTGAAGCTTTCTTT.

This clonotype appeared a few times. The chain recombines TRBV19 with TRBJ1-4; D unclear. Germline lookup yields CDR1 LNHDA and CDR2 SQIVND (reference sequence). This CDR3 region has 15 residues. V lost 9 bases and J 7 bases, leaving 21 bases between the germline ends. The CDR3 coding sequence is TGTGCCAGCACCGTCCGGACCGGTGGACGTGAAAAACTGTTTTTT. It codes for CASTVRTGGREKLFF.

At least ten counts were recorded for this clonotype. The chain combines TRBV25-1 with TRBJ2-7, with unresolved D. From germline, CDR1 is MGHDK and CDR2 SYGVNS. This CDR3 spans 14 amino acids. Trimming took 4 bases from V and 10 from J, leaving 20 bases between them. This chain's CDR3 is CASSGAVGYRVQYF. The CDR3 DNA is TGTGCCAGCAGTGGTGCTGTTGGGTATAGAGTTCAGTACTTC.

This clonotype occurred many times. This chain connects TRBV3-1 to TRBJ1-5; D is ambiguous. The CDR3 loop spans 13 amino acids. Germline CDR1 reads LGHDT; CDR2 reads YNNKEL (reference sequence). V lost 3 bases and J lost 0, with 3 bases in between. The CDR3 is CASSQGSNQPQHF. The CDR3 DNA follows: TGTGCCAGCAGCCAGGGTAGCAATCAGCCCCAGCATTTT.

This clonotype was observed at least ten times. The CDR3 spells CASSLVVLATYEQYF. CDR3 bases: TGTGCCAGCAGCTTAGTAGTCCTCGCTACCTACGAGCAGTACTTC. The V and J genes are TRBV5-5 and TRBJ2-7, with no clear D. The CDR3 extends over 15 amino acids. V lost 2 bases, J lost 2 bases, and 14 bases lay in between. Germline-derived CDR1 and CDR2 are SGHKS and YYEKEE (reference sequence).

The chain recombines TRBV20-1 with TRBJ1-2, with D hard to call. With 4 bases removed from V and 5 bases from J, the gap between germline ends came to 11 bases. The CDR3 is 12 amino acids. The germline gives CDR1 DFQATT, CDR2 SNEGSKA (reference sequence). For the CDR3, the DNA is TGCAGTGCTACCCAGCCCTGGTATGGCTACACCTTC. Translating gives CSATQPWYGYTF.

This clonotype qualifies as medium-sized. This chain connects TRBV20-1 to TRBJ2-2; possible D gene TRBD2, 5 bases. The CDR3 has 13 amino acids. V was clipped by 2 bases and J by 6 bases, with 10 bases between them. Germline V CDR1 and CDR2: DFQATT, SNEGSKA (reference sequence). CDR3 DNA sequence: TGCAGTGCTAGACAAACGGGGTCCGGGGAGCTGTTTTTT. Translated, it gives CSARQTGSGELFF.

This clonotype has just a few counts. CDR3 region: CASSVVLSSYNEQFF. The DNA of the CDR3 is TGTGCCAGCAGCGTAGTTCTCAGCTCCTACAATGAGCAGTTCTTC. This chain uses TRBV9 with TRBJ2-1; D remains ambiguous. Germline loops: CDR1 SGDLS, CDR2 YYNGEE. The CDR3 has 15 amino acids. The V gene lost 0 bases and the J gene lost 0 bases, with 7 bases spanning the gap.

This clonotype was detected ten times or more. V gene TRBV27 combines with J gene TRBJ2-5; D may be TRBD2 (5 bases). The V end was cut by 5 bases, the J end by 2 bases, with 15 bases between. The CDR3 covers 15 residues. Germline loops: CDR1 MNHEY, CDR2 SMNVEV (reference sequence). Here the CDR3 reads CASSRGDGLQETQYF. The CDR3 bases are TGTGCCAGCAGTCGTGGCGACGGACTTCAAGAGACCCAGTACTTC.

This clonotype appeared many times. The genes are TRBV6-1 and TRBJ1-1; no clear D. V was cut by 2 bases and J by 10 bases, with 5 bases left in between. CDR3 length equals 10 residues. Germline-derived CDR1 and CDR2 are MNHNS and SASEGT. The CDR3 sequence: CASSEPVAFF. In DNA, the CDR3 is TGTGCCAGCAGTGAACCCGTAGCTTTCTTT.

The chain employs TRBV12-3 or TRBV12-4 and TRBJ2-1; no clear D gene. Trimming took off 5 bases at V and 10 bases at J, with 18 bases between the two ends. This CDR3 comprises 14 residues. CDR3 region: CASSPNAVKGEQFF. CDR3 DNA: TGTGCCAGCAGTCCAAACGCGGTAAAAGGGGAGCAGTTCTTC.

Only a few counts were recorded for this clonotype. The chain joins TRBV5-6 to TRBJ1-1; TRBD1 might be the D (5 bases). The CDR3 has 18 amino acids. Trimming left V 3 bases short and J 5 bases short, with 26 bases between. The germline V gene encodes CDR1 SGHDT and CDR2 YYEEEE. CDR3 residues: CASSSPGRQGARKTEAFF. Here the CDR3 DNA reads TGTGCCAGCAGCTCGCCGGGTAGGCAGGGCGCGAGAAAAACTGAAGCTTTCTTT.

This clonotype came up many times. The DNA of the CDR3 is TGCGCCAGCAGGCTACAAGTCAACTACAACTATGAGCAGTTCTTC. Translating gives CASRLQVNYNYEQFF. V gene TRBV4-1 combines with J gene TRBJ2-1; D not resolved. This CDR3 spans 15 amino acids. V gave up 6 bases and J gave up 8 bases, with 20 bases separating them. CDR1 MGHRA and CDR2 YSYEKL come from the germline V gene.

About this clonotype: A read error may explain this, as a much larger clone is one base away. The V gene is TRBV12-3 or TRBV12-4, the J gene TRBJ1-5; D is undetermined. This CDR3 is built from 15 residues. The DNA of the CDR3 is TGTGCCAACAGTTTAGGAGGTACTCACAATCAGCCCCAGCATTTT. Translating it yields CANSLGGTHNQPQHF.